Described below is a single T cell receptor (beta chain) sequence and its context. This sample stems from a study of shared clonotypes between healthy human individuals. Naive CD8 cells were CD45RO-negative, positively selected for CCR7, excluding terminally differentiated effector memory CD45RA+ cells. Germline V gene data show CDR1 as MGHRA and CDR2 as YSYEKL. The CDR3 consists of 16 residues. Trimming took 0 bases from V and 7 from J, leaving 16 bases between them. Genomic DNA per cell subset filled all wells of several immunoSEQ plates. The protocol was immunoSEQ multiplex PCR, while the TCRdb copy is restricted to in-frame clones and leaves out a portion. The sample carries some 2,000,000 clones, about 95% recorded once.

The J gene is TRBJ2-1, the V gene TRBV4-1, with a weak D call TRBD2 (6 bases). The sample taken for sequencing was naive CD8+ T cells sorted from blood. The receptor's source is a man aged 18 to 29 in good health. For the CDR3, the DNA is TGCGCCAGCAGCCAAGATTGGGGGGAGAGCGTGAATGAGCAGTTCTTC. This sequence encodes CASSQDWGESVNEQFF.